This T cell receptor (beta chain) appears in the sequencing data of a study of CD8+ T cells in alopecia areata. In each case, RNA was isolated and then reverse transcribed into cDNA as the sequencing template. Sequenced by immunoSEQ multiplex PCR; TCRdb stores in-frame clones only, minus some. The profile shows 130,000 or so clones, about 88% of them singletons. Trimming removed 2 bases at V and 0 bases at J, with 8 bases between. The CDR3 is 14 residues long. Germline CDR1 SNHLY, CDR2 FYNNEI. This sample's treatment: oral pan-JAK inhibitor, 5-10 mg twice daily. This specimen consisted of CD8+ T cells sorted from blood, obtained at week 4, from a patient treated with tofacitinib. This TCR derives from a human donor with alopecia areata. The J gene is TRBJ2-7, the V gene TRBV2; the D is unclear. The CDR3 protein is CASSESPISYEQYF. In nucleotides, the CDR3 is TGTGCCAGCAGTGAAAGTCCTATCTCCTACGAGCAGTACTTC.